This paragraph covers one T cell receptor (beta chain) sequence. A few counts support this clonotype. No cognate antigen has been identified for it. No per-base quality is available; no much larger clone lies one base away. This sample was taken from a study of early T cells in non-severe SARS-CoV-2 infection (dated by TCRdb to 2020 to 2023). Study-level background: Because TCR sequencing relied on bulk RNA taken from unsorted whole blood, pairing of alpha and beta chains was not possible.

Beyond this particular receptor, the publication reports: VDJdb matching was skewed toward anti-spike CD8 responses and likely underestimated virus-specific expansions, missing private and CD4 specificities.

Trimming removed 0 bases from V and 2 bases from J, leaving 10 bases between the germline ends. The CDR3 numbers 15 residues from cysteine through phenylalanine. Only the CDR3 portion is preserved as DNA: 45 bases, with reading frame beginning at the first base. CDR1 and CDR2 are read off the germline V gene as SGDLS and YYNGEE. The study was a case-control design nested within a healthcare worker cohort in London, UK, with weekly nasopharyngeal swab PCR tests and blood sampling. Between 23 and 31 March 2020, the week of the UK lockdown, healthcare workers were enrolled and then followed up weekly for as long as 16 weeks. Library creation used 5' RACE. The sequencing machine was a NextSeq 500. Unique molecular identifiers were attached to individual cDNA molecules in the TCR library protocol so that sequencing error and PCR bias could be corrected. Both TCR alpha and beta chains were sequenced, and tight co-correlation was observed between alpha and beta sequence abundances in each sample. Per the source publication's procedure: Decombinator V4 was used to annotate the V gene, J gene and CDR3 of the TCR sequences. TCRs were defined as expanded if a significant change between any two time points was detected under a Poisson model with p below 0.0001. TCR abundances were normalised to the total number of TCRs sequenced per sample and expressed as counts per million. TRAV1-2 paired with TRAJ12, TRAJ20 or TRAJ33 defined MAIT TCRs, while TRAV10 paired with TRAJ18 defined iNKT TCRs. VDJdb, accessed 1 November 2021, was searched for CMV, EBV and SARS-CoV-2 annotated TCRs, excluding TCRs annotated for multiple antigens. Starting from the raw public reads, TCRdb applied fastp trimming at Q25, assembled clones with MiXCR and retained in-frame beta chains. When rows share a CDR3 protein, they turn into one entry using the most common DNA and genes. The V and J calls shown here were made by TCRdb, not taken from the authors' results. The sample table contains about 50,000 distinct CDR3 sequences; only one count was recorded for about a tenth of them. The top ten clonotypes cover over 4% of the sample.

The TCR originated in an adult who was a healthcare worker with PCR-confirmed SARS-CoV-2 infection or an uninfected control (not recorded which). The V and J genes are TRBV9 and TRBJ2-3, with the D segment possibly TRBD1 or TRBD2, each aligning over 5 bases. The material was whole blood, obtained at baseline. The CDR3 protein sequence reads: CASSVGGVATDTQYF. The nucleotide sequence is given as TGTGCCAGCAGCGTAGGAGGGGTTGCCACAGATACGCAGTATTTT.